A selection of T cell receptor beta chains follows, all from one sample in a study of STAT5B mutations in CD4+ large granular lymphocyte leukemia. The method was immunoSEQ multiplex PCR; TCRdb's version includes in-frame clones alone and lacks a portion of them. The sample lists under 35,000 clones, 65% to 70% occurring once. Source material: CD4+ T cells from blood buffy coats. The receptors originated from a human donor in good health. Both conserved end residues are part of each CDR3. The D gene is left open where the match is weak. A clone size is listed for some rows: how often the clone was seen (once, few, many), or a class if it is expanded.

J | V | D | size | DNA | CDR3
TRBJ2-1 | TRBV5-1 | TRBD2 | NA | TGCGCCAGCAGCTTCGGGGGGGCCTGGGACTTAGAGCAGTTCTTC | CASSFGGAWDLEQFF
TRBJ2-1 | TRBV6-1 | NA | NA | TGTGCCAGCACCCTGGGGCAGCTAGGAGGGACTGAGCAGTTCTTC | CASTLGQLGGTEQFF
TRBJ1-2 | TRBV10-3 | NA | few | TGTGCCATCAGTGAGGCAACAGAGGGGCTATACACCTTC | CAISEATEGLYTF
TRBJ2-1 | TRBV7-9 | TRBD1 | few | TGTGCCAGCAGCTCGGGACAGGGAAGCGAGCAGTTCTTC | CASSSGQGSEQFF
TRBJ1-1 | TRBV7-9 | NA | few | TGTGCCAGCAGCTCACCGGGATTCCCCTTGAACACTGAAGCTTTCTTT | CASSSPGFPLNTEAFF
TRBJ2-7 | TRBV5-1 | TRBD2 | NA | TGCGCCAGCATGGGGACTAATTCCTACGAGCAGTACTTC | CASMGTNSYEQYF
TRBJ2-7 | TRBV11-2 | NA | NA | TGTGCCAGCAGCTTACACGCGACAGGTGGGTCCTACGAGCAGTACTTC | CASSLHATGGSYEQYF
TRBJ1-1 | TRBV7-8 | NA | NA | TGTGCCAGCAGCTTGATGGCGAACACTGAAGCTTTCTTT | CASSLMANTEAFF
TRBJ1-6 | TRBV7-8 | TRBD1 | once | TGTGCCAGCAGCTTAGACGGGACAGCTTATGGTTCACCCCTCCACTTT | CASSLDGTAYGSPLHF
TRBJ1-1 | TRBV5-1 | TRBD1 | NA | TGCGCCAGCAGCTACAGGGGTGGAATCACTGAAGCTTTCTTT | CASSYRGGITEAFF
TRBJ1-1 | TRBV5-6 | NA | NA | TGTGCCAGCAGCTTGCAGGGAAAGACTGAAGCTTTCTTT | CASSLQGKTEAFF
TRBJ1-1 | TRBV18 | NA | NA | TGTGCCAGCTCACAGTCGGACACTGAAGCTTTCTTT | CASSQSDTEAFF
TRBJ1-4 | TRBV19 | NA | NA | TGTGCCAGTAGTGCCTTTAGTGCAACTAATGAAAAACTGTTTTTT | CASSAFSATNEKLFF
TRBJ1-2 | TRBV29-1 | NA | few | TGCAGCGTTGAGTCCCCGGGGCGTCATGGCTACACCTTC | CSVESPGRHGYTF
TRBJ1-2 | TRBV19 | NA | NA | TGTGCCAGTAGTGCCTTGGGGGGGACGGGCTACACCTTC | CASSALGGTGYTF
TRBJ1-5 | TRBV7-8 | TRBD1 | few | TGTGCCAGCAGCTCCTGGACAGGGGGCAATCAGCCCCAGCATTTT | CASSSWTGGNQPQHF
TRBJ1-6 | TRBV5-8 | NA | NA | TGTGCCAGCAGCCTTCAGGGTTCCTATAATTCACCCCTCCACTTT | CASSLQGSYNSPLHF
TRBJ2-7 | TRBV27 | TRBD2 | NA | TGTGCCAGCAGGGGACTATCCACAAGGCTCTACGAGCAGTACTTC | CASRGLSTRLYEQYF
TRBJ1-4 | TRBV2 | NA | NA | TGTGCCGAGGGGGAAAATGAAAAACTGTTTTTT | CAEGENEKLFF
TRBJ1-4 | TRBV11-3 | NA | once | TGTGCCAGCAGCTTAACCAGGACGGGGTTTAATGAAAAACTGTTTTTT | CASSLTRTGFNEKLFF
TRBJ2-5 | TRBV7-6 | NA | NA | TGTGCCAGCAGCTTTGGGGAGACCCAGTACTTC | CASSFGETQYF
TRBJ2-2 | TRBV25-1 | TRBD2 | NA | TGTGCCAGCAGTGATAGCGGGGGACCGTCCGGGGAGCTGTTTTTT | CASSDSGGPSGELFF
TRBJ2-3 | TRBV28 | TRBD2 | NA | TGTGCCAGCAGTTTGGCGGGACTAGCGGGGGATACGCAGTATTTT | CASSLAGLAGDTQYF
TRBJ2-3 | TRBV4-1 | NA | NA | TGCGCCAGCAGCCAAGATCCCGAGGGGGGGGGAGATACGCAGTATTTT | CASSQDPEGGGDTQYF
TRBJ1-2 | TRBV11-2 | NA | NA | TGTGCCAGCAGCTACCAACAGCCTAACTATGGCTACACCTTC | CASSYQQPNYGYTF
TRBJ1-4 | TRBV29-1 | TRBD1 | few | TGCAGCGTAGGGACAGGTTCGAATGAAAAACTGTTTTTT | CSVGTGSNEKLFF
TRBJ2-5 | TRBV7-2 | TRBD2 | few | TGTGCCAGCAGCTTAGTGGGAGGGCGCCAAGGGACCCAGTACTTC | CASSLVGGRQGTQYF
TRBJ1-4 | TRBV6-5 | NA | NA | TGTGCCAGCAGGGGGCGGAGGGAGACTAATGAAAAACTGTTTTTT | CASRGRRETNEKLFF
TRBJ1-2 | TRBV2 | NA | NA | TGTGCCAGCAGTGTAAGGGAGGACTATGGCTACACCTTC | CASSVREDYGYTF
TRBJ1-5 | TRBV2 | NA | few | TGTGCCAGCAGGAGGACGGATTATAGCAATCAGCCCCAGCATTTT | CASRRTDYSNQPQHF
TRBJ1-5 | TRBV10-1 | NA | few | TGCGCCAGCAGTGATCCAGGGGGCAATCAGCCCCAGCATTTT | CASSDPGGNQPQHF
TRBJ1-1 | TRBV27 | NA | NA | TGTGCCAGCAGTCCCGAGCGGGGGGGCACTGAAGCTTTCTTT | CASSPERGGTEAFF
TRBJ1-1 | TRBV18 | TRBD1 | NA | TGTGCCAGCTCACCAGGGACAGGGCTGAACACTGAAGCTTTCTTT | CASSPGTGLNTEAFF
TRBJ2-3 | TRBV5-6 | NA | NA | TGTGCCAGCAGCGGGGGTTCAGATACGCAGTATTTT | CASSGGSDTQYF
TRBJ2-3 | TRBV9 | TRBD1 | NA | TGTGCCAGCAGCCCCCGGACAGGGCCAGATACGCAGTATTTT | CASSPRTGPDTQYF
TRBJ1-6 | TRBV7-8 | NA | NA | TGTGCCAGCAGCTTAGAGGGGGGAGGGTTTTCACCCCTCCACTTT | CASSLEGGGFSPLHF
TRBJ2-3 | TRBV29-1 | NA | NA | TGCAGCGTTGGGGGGGGACAGACAGATACGCAGTATTTT | CSVGGGQTDTQYF
TRBJ1-3 | TRBV7-8 | NA | once | TGTGCCAGCAGCCCCGACAGCTACTCTGGAAACACCATATATTTT | CASSPDSYSGNTIYF
TRBJ2-2 | TRBV5-1 | NA | NA | TGCGCCAGCAGCTCGCTGGGGGGCCCCTGGGCCGGGGAGCTGTTTTTT | CASSSLGGPWAGELFF
TRBJ1-1 | TRBV5-8 | TRBD1 | once | TGTGCCAGCAGCTTGGGCGACAGGGGGCTGAACACTGAAGCTTTCTTT | CASSLGDRGLNTEAFF
TRBJ2-3 | TRBV29-1 | NA | NA | TGCAGCGTTCGGGAGTCCACAGATACGCAGTATTTT | CSVRESTDTQYF
TRBJ1-4 | TRBV18 | NA | few | TGTGCCAGCTCACCACTCGTTCAGGGGTATGAAAAACTGTTTTTT | CASSPLVQGYEKLFF
TRBJ2-1 | TRBV6-5 | TRBD1 | once | TGTGCCAGCAGTCGACAGGGACATGAGCAGTTCTTC | CASSRQGHEQFF
TRBJ1-5 | TRBV7-6 | NA | NA | TGTGCCAGCAGCTTAGGGCCAAACGAGCCCCAGCATTTT | CASSLGPNEPQHF
TRBJ2-7 | TRBV13 | NA | NA | TGTGCCAGCAGCTTAGGACAGGGCCACGAGCAGTACTTC | CASSLGQGHEQYF
TRBJ2-7 | TRBV15 | NA | few | TGTGCCACCAGCAGAGATAGGGGACCCTACGAGCAGTACTTC | CATSRDRGPYEQYF
TRBJ2-1 | TRBV9 | NA | NA | TGTGCCAGCAGCCACACCCGGGGGCGGGGGATAGAAAGTGAGCAGTTCTTC | CASSHTRGRGIESEQFF
TRBJ1-6 | TRBV7-5 | NA | once | TGTGCCAGAAGCTTATGCTGGCCAGGGGCGCCGGTCCTGTATAATTCACCCCTCCACTTT | CARSLCWPGAPVLYNSPLHF
TRBJ1-2 | TRBV10-3 | TRBD1 | NA | TGTGCCATCAGTGAGTCGAGGAACCGGGACAGGGTTGGCTACACCTTC | CAISESRNRDRVGYTF
TRBJ1-2 | TRBV5-4 | TRBD1 | NA | TGTGCCAGCAGCTCAGGACAGGGCGACGGCTACACCTTC | CASSSGQGDGYTF
TRBJ1-2 | TRBV13 | TRBD1 | NA | TGTGCCAGCAGCCTCCGGGACAGGGATAGCTATGGCTACACCTTC | CASSLRDRDSYGYTF
TRBJ1-6 | TRBV19 | NA | NA | TGTGCCAGTAGTATGAGCCGGGGGCGGTTTCTAAGTAATTCACCCCTCCACTTT | CASSMSRGRFLSNSPLHF
TRBJ2-3 | TRBV7-2 | NA | NA | TGTGCCAGCAGCTCGGGACTCGATCGGGCAGATACGCAGTATTTT | CASSSGLDRADTQYF
TRBJ1-5 | TRBV10-2 | NA | few | TGCGCCAGCAGCTACACAGGGAGCAATCAGCCCCAGCATTTT | CASSYTGSNQPQHF
TRBJ2-2 | TRBV13 | TRBD1 | NA | TGTGCCAGCAGCTTAGTACAGGGGAGCACCGGGGAGCTGTTTTTT | CASSLVQGSTGELFF
TRBJ2-6 | TRBV10-3 | NA | NA | TGTGCCATATCCGACGGATACTCTGGGGCCAACGTCCTGACTTTC | CAISDGYSGANVLTF